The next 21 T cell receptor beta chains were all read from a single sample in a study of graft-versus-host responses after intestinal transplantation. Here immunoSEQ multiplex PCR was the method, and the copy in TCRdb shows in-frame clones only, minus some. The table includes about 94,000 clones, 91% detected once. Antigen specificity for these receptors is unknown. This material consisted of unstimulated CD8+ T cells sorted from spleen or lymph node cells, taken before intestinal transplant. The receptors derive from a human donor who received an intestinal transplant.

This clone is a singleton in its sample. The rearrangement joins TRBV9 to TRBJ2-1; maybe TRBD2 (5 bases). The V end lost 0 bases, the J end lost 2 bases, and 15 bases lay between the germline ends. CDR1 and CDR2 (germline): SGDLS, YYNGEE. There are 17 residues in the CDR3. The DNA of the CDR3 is TGTGCCAGCAGCGTAGTAGAGCGGCAATCCCCCTACAATGAGCAGTTCTTC. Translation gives CASSVVERQSPYNEQFF. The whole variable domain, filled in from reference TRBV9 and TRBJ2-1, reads DSGVTQTPKHLITATGQRVTLRCSPRSGDLSVYWYQQSLDQGLQFLIQYYNGEERAKGNILERFSAQQFPDLHSELNLSSLELGDSALYFCASSVVERQSPYNEQFFGPGTRLTVL.

DNA of the CDR3: TGTGCCAGCAGTTTATTAAAACAGGCAGGCACTGAAGCTTTCTTT. Its protein product is CASSLLKQAGTEAFF. This sequence joins TRBV28 and TRBJ1-1; a weak D match, TRBD1 (5 bases). This CDR3 contains 15 residues. Germline loops: CDR1 MDHEN, CDR2 SYDVKM. Deletions cut 1 base from V and 4 bases from J, with 13 bases between.

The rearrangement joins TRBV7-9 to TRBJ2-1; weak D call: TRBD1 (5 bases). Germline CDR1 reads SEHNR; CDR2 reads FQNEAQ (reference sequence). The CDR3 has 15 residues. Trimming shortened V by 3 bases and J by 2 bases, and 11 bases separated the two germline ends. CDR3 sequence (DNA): TGTGCCAGCAGCTTTAAAGAAGGGGCCTACAATGAGCAGTTCTTC. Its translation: CASSFKEGAYNEQFF.

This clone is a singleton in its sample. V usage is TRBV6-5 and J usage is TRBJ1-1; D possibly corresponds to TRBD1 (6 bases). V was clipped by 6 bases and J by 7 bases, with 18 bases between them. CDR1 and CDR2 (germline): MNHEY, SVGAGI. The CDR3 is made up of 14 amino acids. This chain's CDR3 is CASSQGYGGDEAFF. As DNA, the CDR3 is TGTGCCAGCAGCCAGGGGTATGGGGGAGATGAAGCTTTCTTT.

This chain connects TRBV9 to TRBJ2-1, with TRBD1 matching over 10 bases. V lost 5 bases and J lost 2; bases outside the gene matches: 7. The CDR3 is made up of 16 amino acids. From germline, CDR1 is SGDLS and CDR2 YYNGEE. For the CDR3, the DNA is TGTGCCAGCAGTTACGCCGGGACAGGGGCCTACAATGAGCAGTTCTTC. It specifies CASSYAGTGAYNEQFF.

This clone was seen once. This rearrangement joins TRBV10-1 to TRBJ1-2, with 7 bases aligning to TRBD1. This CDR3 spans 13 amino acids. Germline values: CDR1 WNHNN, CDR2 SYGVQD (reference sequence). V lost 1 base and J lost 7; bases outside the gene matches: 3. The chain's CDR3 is CASSEFRQGGYTF. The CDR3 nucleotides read TGCGCCAGCAGTGAGTTCCGACAGGGTGGCTACACCTTC.

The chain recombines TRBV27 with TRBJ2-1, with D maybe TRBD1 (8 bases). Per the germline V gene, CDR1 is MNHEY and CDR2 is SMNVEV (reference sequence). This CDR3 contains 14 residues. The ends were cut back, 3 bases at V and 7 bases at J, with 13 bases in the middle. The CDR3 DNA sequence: TGTGCCAGCAGTTTCCACAGGGGGGGTAATGAGCAGTTCTTC. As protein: CASSFHRGGNEQFF.

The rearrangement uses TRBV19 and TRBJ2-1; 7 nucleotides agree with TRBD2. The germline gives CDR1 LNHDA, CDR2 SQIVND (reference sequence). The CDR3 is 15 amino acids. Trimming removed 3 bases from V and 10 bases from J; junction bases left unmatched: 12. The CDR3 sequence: CASSMGGTSKWEQFF. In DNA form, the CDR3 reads TGTGCCAGTAGTATGGGGGGGACCTCAAAATGGGAGCAGTTCTTC.

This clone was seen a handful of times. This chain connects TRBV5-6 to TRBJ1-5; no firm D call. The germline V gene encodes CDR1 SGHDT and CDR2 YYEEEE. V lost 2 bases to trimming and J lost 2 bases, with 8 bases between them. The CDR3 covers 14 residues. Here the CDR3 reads CASSFRQGNQPQHF. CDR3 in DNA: TGTGCCAGCAGCTTCAGGCAGGGCAATCAGCCCCAGCATTTT. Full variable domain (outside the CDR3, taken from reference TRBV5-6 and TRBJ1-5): DAGVTQSPTHLIKTRGQQVTLRCSPKSGHDTVSWYQQALGQGPQFIFQYYEEEERQRGNFPDRFSGHQFPNYSSELNVNALLLGDSALYLCASSFRQGNQPQHFGDGTRLSIL.

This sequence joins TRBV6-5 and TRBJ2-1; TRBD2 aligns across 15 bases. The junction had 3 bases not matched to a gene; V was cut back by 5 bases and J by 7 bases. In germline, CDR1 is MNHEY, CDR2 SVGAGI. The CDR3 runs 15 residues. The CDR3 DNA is TGTGCCAGCAGTGCCGGGACTAGCGGGAGGAATGAGCAGTTCTTC. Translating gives CASSAGTSGRNEQFF.

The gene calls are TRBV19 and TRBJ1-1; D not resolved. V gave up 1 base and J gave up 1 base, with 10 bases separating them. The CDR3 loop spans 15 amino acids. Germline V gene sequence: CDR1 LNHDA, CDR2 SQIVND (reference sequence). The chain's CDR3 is CASSIVPGENTEAFF. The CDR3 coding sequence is TGTGCCAGTAGTATAGTCCCGGGAGAGAACACTGAAGCTTTCTTT.

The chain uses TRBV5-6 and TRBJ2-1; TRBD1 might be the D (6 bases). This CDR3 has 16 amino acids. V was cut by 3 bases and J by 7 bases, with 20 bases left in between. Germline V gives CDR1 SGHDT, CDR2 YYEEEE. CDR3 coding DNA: TGTGCCAGCAGCTGGGATGGGTCAGGGACAAAGAATGAGCAGTTCTTC. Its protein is CASSWDGSGTKNEQFF. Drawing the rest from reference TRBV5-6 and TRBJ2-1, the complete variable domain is DAGVTQSPTHLIKTRGQQVTLRCSPKSGHDTVSWYQQALGQGPQFIFQYYEEEERQRGNFPDRFSGHQFPNYSSELNVNALLLGDSALYLCASSWDGSGTKNEQFFGPGTRLTVL.

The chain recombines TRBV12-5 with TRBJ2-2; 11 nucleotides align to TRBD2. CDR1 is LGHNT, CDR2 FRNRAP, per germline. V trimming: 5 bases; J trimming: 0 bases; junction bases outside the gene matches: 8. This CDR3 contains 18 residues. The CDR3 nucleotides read TGTGCTAGTGGTCTCCTGACTAGCGGGAACGCGAACACCGGGGAGCTGTTTTTT. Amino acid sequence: CASGLLTSGNANTGELFF.

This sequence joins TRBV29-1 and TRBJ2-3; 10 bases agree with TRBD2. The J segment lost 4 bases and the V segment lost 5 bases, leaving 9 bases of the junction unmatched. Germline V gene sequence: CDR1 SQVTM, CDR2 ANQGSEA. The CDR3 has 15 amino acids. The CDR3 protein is CSVYGLAGVADTQYF. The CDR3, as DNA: TGCAGCGTTTATGGGCTAGCGGGAGTAGCAGATACGCAGTATTTT.

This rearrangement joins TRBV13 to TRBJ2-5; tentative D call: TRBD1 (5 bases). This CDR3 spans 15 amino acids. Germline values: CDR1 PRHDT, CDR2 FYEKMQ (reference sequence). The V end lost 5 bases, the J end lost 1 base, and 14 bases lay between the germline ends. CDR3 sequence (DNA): TGTGCCAGCAGCCCAACACCGACAGCCCAAGAGACCCAGTACTTC. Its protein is CASSPTPTAQETQYF. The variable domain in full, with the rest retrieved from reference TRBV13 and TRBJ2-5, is AAGVIQSPRHLIKEKRETATLKCYPIPRHDTVYWYQQGPGQDPQFLISFYEKMQSDKGSIPDRFSAQQFSDYHSELNMSSLELGDSALYFCASSPTPTAQETQYFGPGTRLLVL.

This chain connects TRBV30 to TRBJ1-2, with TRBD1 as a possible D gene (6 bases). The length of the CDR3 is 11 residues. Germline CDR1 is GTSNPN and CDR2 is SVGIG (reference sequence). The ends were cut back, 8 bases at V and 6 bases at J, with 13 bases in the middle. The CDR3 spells CAHTEGDGYTF. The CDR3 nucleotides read TGTGCCCACACCGAGGGGGATGGCTACACCTTC.

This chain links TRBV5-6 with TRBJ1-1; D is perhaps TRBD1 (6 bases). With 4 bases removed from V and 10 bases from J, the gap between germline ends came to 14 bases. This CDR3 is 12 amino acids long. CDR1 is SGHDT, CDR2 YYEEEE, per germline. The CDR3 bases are TGTGCCAGCAGCCTAAACAGGGACGGAGCTTTCTTT. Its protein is CASSLNRDGAFF.

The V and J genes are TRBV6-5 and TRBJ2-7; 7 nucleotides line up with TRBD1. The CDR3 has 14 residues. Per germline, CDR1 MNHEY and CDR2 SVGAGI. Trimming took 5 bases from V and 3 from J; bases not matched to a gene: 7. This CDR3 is CASSPTGMFYEQYF. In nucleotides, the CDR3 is TGTGCCAGCAGTCCGACAGGGATGTTCTACGAGCAGTACTTC.

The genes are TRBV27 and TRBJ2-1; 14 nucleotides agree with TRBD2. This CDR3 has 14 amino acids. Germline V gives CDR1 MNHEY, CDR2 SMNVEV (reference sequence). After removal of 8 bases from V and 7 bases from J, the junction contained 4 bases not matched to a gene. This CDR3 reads CASGLAGGFNEQFF. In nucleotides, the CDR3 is TGTGCCAGCGGACTAGCGGGGGGTTTTAATGAGCAGTTCTTC.

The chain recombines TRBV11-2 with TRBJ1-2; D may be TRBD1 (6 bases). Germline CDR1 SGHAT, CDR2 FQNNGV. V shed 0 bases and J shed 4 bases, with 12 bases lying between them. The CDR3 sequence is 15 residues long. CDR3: CASSLEWTASYGYTF. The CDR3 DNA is TGTGCCAGCAGCTTAGAGTGGACAGCCTCCTATGGCTACACCTTC.

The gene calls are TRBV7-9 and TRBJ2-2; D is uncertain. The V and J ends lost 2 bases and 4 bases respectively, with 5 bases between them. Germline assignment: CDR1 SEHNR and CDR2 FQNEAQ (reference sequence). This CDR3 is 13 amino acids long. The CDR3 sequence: CASSLSLTGELFF. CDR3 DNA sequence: TGTGCCAGCAGCTTATCCCTCACCGGGGAGCTGTTTTTT. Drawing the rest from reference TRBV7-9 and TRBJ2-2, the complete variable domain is DTGVSQNPRHKITKRGQNVTFRCDPISEHNRLYWYRQTLGQGPEFLTYFQNEAQLEKSRLLSDRFSAERPKGSFSTLEIQRTEQGDSAMYLCASSLSLTGELFFGEGSRLTVL.